The rows below give T cell receptor beta chains drawn from one sample of a study of CD8 T cells in ankylosing spondylitis. TCRdb re-called the 5' RACE reads through MiXCR, storing one row per CDR3 protein. In the table there are 300,000 to 400,000 distinct CDR3 sequences, 20% to 25% of which are singletons. The sample taken for sequencing was blood, either unsorted or a sorted T cell fraction (not recorded which). The receptors shown here come from a male donor with ankylosing spondylitis. Each CDR3 is given with its conserved first and last residue. Fields, in order: V gene, D gene, J gene, clone size, CDR3 DNA, CDR3 protein. A D gene is named only where the DNA matches it firmly. Only some rows state a clone size, as once, few, many or a class for expanded clones.

>TRBV28|TRBD1|TRBJ2-7|few
TGTGCCAGCAACACTGGACAGGGGGACGCCTACGAGCAGTACTTC
CASNTGQGDAYEQYF
>TRBV6-5|NA|TRBJ2-1|NA
TGTGCCAGTCAGGGTTCCTACAATGAGCAGTTCTTC
CASQGSYNEQFF
>TRBV2|NA|TRBJ1-1|NA
TGTGCCAGCAGTGCGCAAGGGGGGCGCACTGAAGCTTTCTTT
CASSAQGGRTEAFF
>TRBV6-1|NA|TRBJ1-2|NA
TGTGCCAGCAGGTCGGGAAGTGCTAACTATGGCTACACCTTC
CASRSGSANYGYTF
>TRBV20-1|TRBD2|TRBJ2-1|NA
TGCAGTGCTAGAGCTAGCGGGAGCCACAATGAGCAGTTCTTC
CSARASGSHNEQFF
>TRBV4-1|TRBD2|TRBJ2-3|few
TGCGCCAGCAGCCAAGGGACTAGCGGGAGGGCTTCCACAGATACGCAGTATTTT
CASSQGTSGRASTDTQYF
>TRBV7-3|NA|TRBJ2-2|few
TGTGCCAGCAGCACCCCGAACACCGGGGAGCTGTTTTTT
CASSTPNTGELFF
>TRBV18|TRBD1|TRBJ1-1|many
TGTGCCAGCTCACGCTGGGACAGGGAGGGGGACACTGAAGCTTTCTTT
CASSRWDREGDTEAFF
>TRBV12-3/TRBV12-4|TRBD2|TRBJ2-1|few
TGTGCCAGCAGTCCAGCGGGAGCGACGTTTGAGCAGTTCTTC
CASSPAGATFEQFF
>TRBV20-1|NA|TRBJ2-7|NA
TGCAGTGCCCCCCGGGACACAATCTACGAGCAGTACTTC
CSAPRDTIYEQYF
>TRBV3-1|NA|TRBJ2-1|NA
TGTGCCAGCAGCCAAGTTCCTCGAGTGAGCTCCTACAATGAGCAGTTCTTC
CASSQVPRVSSYNEQFF
>TRBV29-1|TRBD1|TRBJ2-7|many
TGCAGCGTTGGGGACAGGAGCTCCTACGAGCAGTACTTC
CSVGDRSSYEQYF
>TRBV5-1|NA|TRBJ1-5|once
TGCGCCAGCCCCCACGGGTTAGGGCCCCAGCATTTT
CASPHGLGPQHF
>TRBV3-1|NA|TRBJ1-3|NA
TGTGCCAGCAGCCAAGTCGTCAACAGGGCTGGAAACACCATATATTTT
CASSQVVNRAGNTIYF
>TRBV4-1|NA|TRBJ2-3|few
TGCGCCAGCAGCCAAGTTCTGCCTAGCACAGATACGCAGTATTTT
CASSQVLPSTDTQYF
>TRBV28|NA|TRBJ2-5|NA
TGTGCCAGCAGTTATACAGGGCAAGAGACCCAGTACTTC
CASSYTGQETQYF
>TRBV27|NA|TRBJ2-1|few
TGTGCCAGCAGTTTCTTCCGGAGCTCCTACAATGAGCAGTTCTTC
CASSFFRSSYNEQFF
>TRBV3-1|NA|TRBJ1-2|few
TGTGCCAGCAGCCAATCCAGGGTGGGCTATGGCTACACCTTC
CASSQSRVGYGYTF
>TRBV3-1|NA|TRBJ2-2|many
TGTGCCAGCAGTCGCGACACCAACACCGGGGAGCTGTTTTTT
CASSRDTNTGELFF
>TRBV11-2|NA|TRBJ1-1|NA
TGTGCCAGCAGCCCCGGACACGTGAACACTGAAGCTTTCTTT
CASSPGHVNTEAFF
>TRBV12-3/TRBV12-4|TRBD2|TRBJ2-7|NA
TGTGCCAGCAGTTGGGTGACTAGCGGGAGGGCGAAGGGGCCCTACGAGCAGTACTTC
CASSWVTSGRAKGPYEQYF
>TRBV20-1|TRBD2|TRBJ2-3|few
TGCAGTGCTAGAGCGCGTCTAGCGGGACGGGCAGATACGCAGTATTTT
CSARARLAGRADTQYF
>TRBV7-2|NA|TRBJ2-7|few
TGTGCCAGCAGCCCCTTTTCGTGGGGTACCTACGAGCAGTACTTC
CASSPFSWGTYEQYF
>TRBV5-1|TRBD1|TRBJ1-4|few
TGCGCCAGCAGCTTGTGGGACAGGGGTGAAAAACTGTTTTTT
CASSLWDRGEKLFF
>TRBV20-1|TRBD1|TRBJ1-1|NA
TGCAGTGCTGCGGGACAGGGTGGAACTGAAGCTTTCTTT
CSAAGQGGTEAFF
>TRBV7-3|NA|TRBJ1-1|few
TGTGCCAGCAGTCCGACAGTGAACACTGAAGCTTTCTTT
CASSPTVNTEAFF
>TRBV7-2|TRBD1|TRBJ1-2|NA
TGTGCCAGCAGCCACGGGACAGGGGTGTACTATGGCTACACCTTC
CASSHGTGVYYGYTF
>TRBV11-3|NA|TRBJ2-1|NA
TGTGCCAGCAGCGCCCGGTACGGGAGGGCAGGGGGGAATGAGCAGTTCTTC
CASSARYGRAGGNEQFF
>TRBV29-1|NA|TRBJ1-1|few
TGCAGCGGGGACCATCGTGGAGCTGAAGCTTTCTTT
CSGDHRGAEAFF
>TRBV25-1|NA|TRBJ1-1|NA
TGTGCCAGCAGTGAACCCCAGATGAACACTGAAGCTTTCTTT
CASSEPQMNTEAFF
>TRBV5-1|NA|TRBJ2-7|NA
TGCGCCAGCAGCACCCGGGACGGGGACTACGAGCAGTACTTC
CASSTRDGDYEQYF
>TRBV5-1|TRBD1|TRBJ1-6|NA
TGCGCCAGCAGCTTGGATATCGGACAGGGGGGTTCACCCCTCCACTTT
CASSLDIGQGGSPLHF
>TRBV7-9|NA|TRBJ2-3|NA
TGTGCCAGCCGGCGGGAAACGGATACGCAGTATTTT
CASRRETDTQYF
>TRBV6-2/TRBV6-3|NA|TRBJ1-1|NA
TGTGCCAGCAGTTACGACTTCCAGCAGAGAGGGGCTTTCTTT
CASSYDFQQRGAFF
>TRBV6-5|NA|TRBJ1-1|NA
TGTGCCAGCAGTTATGCCGGGCACACTGAAGCTTTCTTT
CASSYAGHTEAFF
>TRBV6-1|NA|TRBJ2-2|NA
TGTGCCAGCAGCAGACAGGACGACGCGAACACCGGGGAGCTGTTTTTT
CASSRQDDANTGELFF
>TRBV6-2/TRBV6-3|NA|TRBJ1-2|few
TGTGCCAGCAGTTCGGTCGACAACCGGGACTATGGCTACACCTTC
CASSSVDNRDYGYTF
>TRBV28|TRBD2|TRBJ2-7|few
TGTGCCAGCAGTTCCCGGTTAGCGGGAGTTTACGAGCAGTACTTC
CASSSRLAGVYEQYF
>TRBV28|NA|TRBJ1-4|many
TGTGCCAGCAGTTTACACCCTGAAAAACTGTTTTTT
CASSLHPEKLFF
>TRBV5-1|NA|TRBJ2-7|NA
TGCGCCAGCAGCTTGGCCCCGGGGGAGGCTTACGAGCAGTACTTC
CASSLAPGEAYEQYF
>TRBV5-1|NA|TRBJ2-7|NA
TGCGCCAGCAGTTCCCGGGACATCGCCTACGAGCAGTACTTC
CASSSRDIAYEQYF
>TRBV15|NA|TRBJ2-3|NA
TGTGCCACCAGCAGAAACAGGCTCGGCACAGATACGCAGTATTTT
CATSRNRLGTDTQYF
>TRBV11-2|NA|TRBJ2-2|many
TGTGCCAGCAGCTTAGGGAGGAAGCGCCGCCCGAACACCGGGGAGCTGTTTTTT
CASSLGRKRRPNTGELFF
>TRBV28|TRBD2|TRBJ2-7|NA
TGTGCCAGCACTTCCGGGACTAGCGGGTTTGGTGTCTACGAGCAGTACTTC
CASTSGTSGFGVYEQYF
>TRBV27|NA|TRBJ2-2|few
TGTGCCAGCAGTTCCCTTAGAGGCCAGGGGTTTGGGGAGCTGTTTTTT
CASSSLRGQGFGELFF
>TRBV18|NA|TRBJ2-2|few
TGTGCCAGCTCACCACCGCGGGACACCGGGGAGCTGTTTTTT
CASSPPRDTGELFF
>TRBV6-2/TRBV6-3|NA|TRBJ2-7|NA
TGTGCCAGCAGTCACTTGGCCGCCGAGCAGTACTTC
CASSHLAAEQYF
>TRBV7-8|TRBD2|TRBJ2-1|NA
TGTGCCAGCAGCTTGTGGACTAGCGGAAAAGGGGGTGAGCAGTTCTTC
CASSLWTSGKGGEQFF
>TRBV7-2|NA|TRBJ2-5|few
TGTGCCAGCAGCTTAGGGATCAGTGAGACCCAGTACTTC
CASSLGISETQYF
>TRBV20-1|NA|TRBJ1-5|few
TGCAGTGCTTCGACAGGTATCGGTCAGCCCCAGCATTTT
CSASTGIGQPQHF
>TRBV6-4|NA|TRBJ2-2|once
TGTGCCAGCAGTGTAGAGCGCACCGGGGAGCTGTTTTTT
CASSVERTGELFF
>TRBV20-1|TRBD1|TRBJ1-1|many
TGCAGTGCAGACAGGGCCGGGGTTGAAGCTTTCTTT
CSADRAGVEAFF
>TRBV20-1|TRBD1|TRBJ2-1|few
TGCAGTGCAGAATACAGGGGAAGAGGCAATGAGCAGTTCTTC
CSAEYRGRGNEQFF